The clone carrying this T cell receptor beta chain was seen only once. Its antigen is not identified. The sample comes from a study of CD8+CD57+ T cells in acquired aplastic anemia. Trimming shortened V by 8 bases and J by 3 bases, and 8 bases separated the two germline ends. Germline V gene lookup returns CDR1 MNHEY and CDR2 SVGAGI. This CDR3 is built from 12 residues. Patients chosen for sequencing had CD8+CD57+ cells that had expanded, as shown by flow cytometry. Genomic DNA constituted the template upon which TCR beta VDJ and CDR3 profiling was performed. TCRdb called the reads again in MiXCR, with one record for every CDR3 protein. The sample records just over 200,000 distinct CDR3 sequences, approximately 60% being singletons. Findings and caveats of the study: Both patients and controls carried the same twenty-nine CD8+ CDR3 sequences.

The clonotype was recovered from a human donor with aplastic anemia. The V gene is TRBV6-5, the J gene TRBJ1-3; D is undetermined. Sample: sorted CD4+, CD8+, or CD8+CD57+ T cells (not recorded which) from PBMCs. This chain's CDR3 is CASRKDGNTIYF. The CDR3 DNA reads TGTGCCAGCCGTAAAGATGGAAACACCATATATTTT.